This T cell receptor (beta chain) was sequenced for a study of blood T cell repertoires in COVID-19. Produced via immunoSEQ multiplex PCR; TCRdb's table is partial and in-frame only. The data show roughly 260,000 clones, around nine tenths seen once. V lost 10 bases and J lost 5, with 8 bases in between. From germline, CDR1 is SNHLY and CDR2 FYNNEI. This CDR3 contains 10 residues. This TCR was sampled from a woman between 18 and 29 years old who had recovered from COVID-19. The chain links TRBV2 to TRBJ2-5; no clear D. Sequenced sample: PBMCs or T cells enriched from blood (not recorded which). The CDR3 DNA sequence: TGTGCCACCTTTGAGGAGACCCAGTACTTC. Residues: CATFEETQYF.